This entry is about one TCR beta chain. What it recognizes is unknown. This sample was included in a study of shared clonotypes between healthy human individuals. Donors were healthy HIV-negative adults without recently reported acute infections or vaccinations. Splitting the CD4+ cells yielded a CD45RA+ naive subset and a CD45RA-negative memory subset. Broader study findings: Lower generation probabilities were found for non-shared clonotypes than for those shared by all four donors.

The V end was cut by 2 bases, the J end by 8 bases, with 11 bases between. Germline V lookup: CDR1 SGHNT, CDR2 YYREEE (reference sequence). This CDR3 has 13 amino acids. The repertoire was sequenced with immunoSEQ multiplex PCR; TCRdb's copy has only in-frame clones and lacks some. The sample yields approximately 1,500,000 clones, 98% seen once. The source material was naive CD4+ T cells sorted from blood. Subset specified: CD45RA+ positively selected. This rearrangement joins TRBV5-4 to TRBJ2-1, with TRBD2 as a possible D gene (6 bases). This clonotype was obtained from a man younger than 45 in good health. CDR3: CASSLISGYEQFF. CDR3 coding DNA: TGTGCCAGCAGCTTAATTAGCGGCTATGAGCAGTTCTTC.